This entry concerns a single T cell receptor (beta chain). This record belongs to a study of radiation and T cells in renal cell carcinoma. This table comes from immunoSEQ multiplex PCR, and its TCRdb copy is limited to in-frame clones, with some not included. The data contain almost 9,500 clones, about 63% of them seen just once; the ten biggest clones take up about 16%. The treatment was: 15 Gy SBRT to primary tumor, nephrectomy 4 weeks later. Sequences were derived from tumor tissue, sampled from a patient whose treatment included radiotherapy and nephrectomy. The clonotype was recovered from a woman aged 45 to 65 with renal cell carcinoma.

CDR3 residues: CASSQGIAGVKFF. In DNA form, the CDR3 reads TGCGCCAGCAGCCAAGGTATAGCGGGGGTTAAGTTCTTC. The J gene is TRBJ2-1, the V gene TRBV4-3; 9 bases are shared with TRBD2. V gave up 1 base and J gave up 14 bases; unmatched junction bases: 6. The V gene's germline CDR1 is LGHNA and CDR2 YSLEER. The CDR3 length is 13 residues.